This TCR beta chain was profiled in a study of shared clonotypes between healthy human individuals. General study results and limits: Naive subsets generally exceeded memory subsets in estimated richness. A small donor pool kept down the genetic and exposure-history diversity that was represented.

Germline V gives CDR1 MDHEN, CDR2 SYDVKM. V dropped 8 bases and J dropped 2 bases, with 19 bases sitting between them. There are 15 residues in the CDR3. Repertoires were generated with immunoSEQ multiplex PCR, while TCRdb's copy carries only in-frame clones and drops some. The data contain 2 million to 2.5 million clones, 80% to 95% of them singletons. On this clone itself: Antigen specificity is unknown.

The chain employs TRBV28 and TRBJ2-7; D call uncertain. Input material: naive CD4+ T cells from PBMCs. The subset: CD45RA+ positively selected. This clonotype originated in a man aged 18 to 35 in good health. Some clones in this sample may be carry-over from other donors' samples. The CDR3 DNA follows: TGTGCCAGCGGTCGTCCACACGGCAGGCCCTACGAGCAGTACTTC. It yields the protein CASGRPHGRPYEQYF. Supplemented by reference TRBV28 and TRBJ2-7, the full variable domain reads DVKVTQSSRYLVKRTGEKVFLECVQDMDHENMFWYRQDPGLGLRLIYFSYDVKMKEKGDIPEGYSVSREKKERFSLILESASTNQTSMYLCASGRPHGRPYEQYFGPGTRLTVT.